This record looks at one T cell receptor beta chain sequence and its context. The antigen remains unidentified. The data are from a study of cytomegalovirus exposure and HLA in healthy donors. Study at large: HLA-typed donors were the source of about 85 million unique TCRs, which an early data release held.

In the PCR, 60 Vbeta and 13 Jbeta primers were used. The protocol was immunoSEQ multiplex PCR, while the TCRdb copy is restricted to in-frame clones and leaves out a portion. The repertoire holds roughly 170,000 clones, with around 72% as singletons. Unrecorded immune exposures were likely, despite nominal health at sampling. The CDR3 spans 13 residues. Trimming took off 5 bases at V and 6 bases at J, with 12 bases between the two ends. Germline CDR1 KGHSH, CDR2 LQKENI. Whole-study results and caveats: The productive fraction for most TCR beta V segments was about 90% or about 30% in an earlier analysis. What a later analysis showed was that several of the most significant clusters appeared linked to common viral pathogens.

The chain has TRBV18 and TRBJ2-3; maybe TRBD2 (6 bases). Input material: PBMCs. The source is a female donor in good health and CMV-seronegative. CDR3 nucleotide sequence: TGTGCCAGCTCAACGGGGGTTAGGGATACGCAGTATTTT. This encodes CASSTGVRDTQYF. Variable domain in full (rest from reference TRBV18 and TRBJ2-3): NAGVMQNPRHLVRRRGQEARLRCSPMKGHSHVYWYRQLPEEGLKFMVYLQKENIIDESGMPKERFSAEFPKEGPSILRIQQVVRGDSAAYFCASSTGVRDTQYFGPGTRLTVL.